Presented here are 14 T cell receptor beta chains from one specimen sequenced in a study of cytomegalovirus exposure and HLA in healthy donors. Both 60 Vbeta primers and 13 Jbeta primers went into the PCR. The repertoire was sequenced with immunoSEQ multiplex PCR; TCRdb's copy has only in-frame clones and lacks some. Among about 180,000 clones listed, less than 80% were seen once. The sequenced sample consisted of PBMCs. The receptors here all came from a man aged 18 to 30 in good health and CMV-seronegative.

The gene calls are TRBV30 and TRBJ2-3, with D possibly TRBD2 on 6 matching bases. The germline gives CDR1 GTSNPN, CDR2 SVGIG (reference sequence). Trimming left V 2 bases short and J 5 bases short, with 17 bases between. The CDR3 extends over 15 amino acids. Written as DNA, the CDR3 is TGTGCCTGGAGTTGGAGACAGCGGGTACAAGATACGCAGTATTTT. Its translation is CAWSWRQRVQDTQYF. Complete variable domain (other parts from reference TRBV30 and TRBJ2-3): SQTIHQWPATLVQPVGSPLSLECTVEGTSNPNLYWYRQAAGRGLQLLFYSVGIGQISSEVPQNLSASRPQDRQFILSSKKLLLSDSGFYLCAWSWRQRVQDTQYFGPGTRLTVL.

This clone showed up just a few times. V usage is TRBV7-3 and J usage is TRBJ1-1, with 7 bases matching TRBD1. Germline values: CDR1 SGHTA, CDR2 FQGTGA. This CDR3 has 15 residues. The trim removed 2 bases at V and 4 bases at J, leaving 7 bases unmatched. In DNA, the CDR3 is TGTGCCAGCAGCTTAGAGGGGGCGCATAGCACTGAAGCTTTCTTT. Translation gives CASSLEGAHSTEAFF.

The chain couples TRBV12-2 to TRBJ1-5; the table assigns TRBD1, which was not confirmed against the DNA. TRBV12-2 is marked as a pseudogene. The CDR3 has 15 amino acids. The CDR3 loop reads CASRRDRGPLQPQHF. CDR3 in DNA: TGTGCAAGTCGCAGGGACAGGGGGCCTCTTCAGCCCCAGCATTTT.

About this clone itself: Other DNA sequences in this specimen translate into the identical CDR3. Written as DNA, the CDR3 is TGTGCCAGCAGCGCGACAGCCTCCGGGGCCAACGTCCTGACTTTC. Its protein product is CASSATASGANVLTF. The rearrangement uses TRBV9 and TRBJ2-6; D perhaps matches TRBD1 (5 bases). CDR1 SGDLS and CDR2 YYNGEE come from the germline V gene. The V and J ends lost 3 bases and 4 bases respectively, with 11 bases between them. This CDR3 has 15 residues.

The chain carries TRBV27 and TRBJ2-7; D is perhaps TRBD1 (6 bases). V was trimmed by 1 base and J by 6 bases, leaving 13 bases between them. CDR3 length: 14 amino acids. CDR1 is MNHEY, CDR2 SMNVEV, per germline (reference sequence). The CDR3 loop reads CASSLLDRPSEQYF. CDR3 sequence (DNA): TGTGCCAGCAGTTTATTAGACAGGCCATCCGAGCAGTACTTC.

The genes are TRBV19 and TRBJ2-2; 9 nucleotides match TRBD2. CDR1 is LNHDA, CDR2 SQIVND, per germline (reference sequence). The CDR3 extends over 15 amino acids. V trimming: 8 bases; J trimming: 5 bases; junction bases outside the gene matches: 9. CDR3 region: CASYIAGAGTGELFF. The CDR3 DNA reads as TGTGCCAGTTATATAGCGGGAGCGGGGACCGGGGAGCTGTTTTTT.

As concerns this clone: Within the sample, other DNA sequences also encode this same CDR3. The V gene is TRBV9, the J gene TRBJ1-1; D call uncertain. From germline, CDR1 is SGDLS and CDR2 YYNGEE. V lost 0 bases, J lost 1 base, and 4 bases lay in between. The CDR3 spans 13 residues. Here the CDR3 DNA reads TGTGCCAGCAGCGTAGTCTCGAACACTGAAGCTTTCTTT. Protein sequence: CASSVVSNTEAFF. The full variable domain, with the rest looked up from reference TRBV9 and TRBJ1-1, is DSGVTQTPKHLITATGQRVTLRCSPRSGDLSVYWYQQSLDQGLQFLIQYYNGEERAKGNILERFSAQQFPDLHSELNLSSLELGDSALYFCASSVVSNTEAFFGQGTRLTVV.

The rearrangement joins TRBV28 to TRBJ2-7, with TRBD1 matching over 7 bases. J lost 6 bases, V lost 5 bases, and 10 bases had no gene match. Germline V gene sequence: CDR1 MDHEN, CDR2 SYDVKM. The CDR3 runs to 14 residues. CDR3 sequence reads: CASSPPDRESEQYF. As DNA, the CDR3 is TGTGCCAGCAGTCCCCCCGACAGGGAATCCGAGCAGTACTTC. Looking up the rest from reference TRBV28 and TRBJ2-7 gives the full variable domain: DVKVTQSSRYLVKRTGEKVFLECVQDMDHENMFWYRQDPGLGLRLIYFSYDVKMKEKGDIPEGYSVSREKKERFSLILESASTNQTSMYLCASSPPDRESEQYFGPGTRLTVT.

The V call is TRBV18, the J call TRBJ2-1; 8 bases line up with TRBD2. Per germline, CDR1 KGHSH and CDR2 LQKENI. V lost 1 base to trimming and J lost 5 bases; unmatched junction nucleotides: 13. CDR3 length: 18 residues. The CDR3 DNA follows: TGTGCCAGCTCACCACGGACACTAGCGGTAATCCGCAACAATGAGCAGTTCTTC. It yields the protein CASSPRTLAVIRNNEQFF. Complete variable domain (other parts from reference TRBV18 and TRBJ2-1): NAGVMQNPRHLVRRRGQEARLRCSPMKGHSHVYWYRQLPEEGLKFMVYLQKENIIDESGMPKERFSAEFPKEGPSILRIQQVVRGDSAAYFCASSPRTLAVIRNNEQFFGPGTRLTVL.

The gene calls are TRBV30 and TRBJ2-7; D possibly corresponds to TRBD2 (5 bases). The V end was cut by 2 bases, the J end by 1 base, with 15 bases between. The CDR3 contains 15 residues. Germline assignment: CDR1 GTSNPN and CDR2 SVGIG (reference sequence). The CDR3 is CAWSHGLGNSYEQYF. CDR3 nucleotides: TGTGCCTGGAGTCACGGACTGGGCAATTCCTACGAGCAGTACTTC.

The gene calls are TRBV5-1 and TRBJ1-6; 8 bases fit TRBD1. The CDR3 is 16 amino acids. Germline V lookup: CDR1 SGHRS, CDR2 YFSETQ. Trimming at V came to 0 bases and at J to 8 bases, leaving 7 bases not matched to a gene. CDR3 loop: CASSLAPQGDDSPLHF. The CDR3 DNA sequence: TGCGCCAGCAGCTTGGCCCCACAGGGGGACGATTCACCCCTCCACTTT.

This clone showed up just a few times. The V and J genes are TRBV7-2 and TRBJ2-1, with D perhaps TRBD1 (5 bases). This CDR3 region has 13 residues. The V end was cut by 4 bases, the J end by 9 bases, with 13 bases between. Germline V gives CDR1 SGHTA, CDR2 FQGNSA. The CDR3 loop reads CASSSSPGFEQFF. As DNA, the CDR3 is TGTGCCAGCAGCTCGTCCCCAGGGTTTGAGCAGTTCTTC. The full variable domain, in which reference TRBV7-2 and TRBJ2-1 provide the parts outside the CDR3, is GAGVSQSPSNKVTEKGKDVELRCDPISGHTALYWYRQSLGQGLEFLIYFQGNSAPDKSGLPSDRFSAERTGGSVSTLTIQRTQQEDSAVYLCASSSSPGFEQFFGPGTRLTVL.

This chain links TRBV7-2 with TRBJ2-5; 14 positions agree with TRBD2. The CDR3 runs to 17 residues. In germline, CDR1 is SGHTA, CDR2 FQGNSA. J lost 4 bases, V lost 4 bases, and 8 bases had no gene match. The chain's CDR3 is CASSSPTGTSGGETQYF. The DNA for the CDR3 is TGTGCCAGCAGCTCGCCAACCGGGACTAGCGGGGGAGAGACCCAGTACTTC.

The chain combines TRBV19 with TRBJ2-4, with a possible D match to TRBD2 (5 bases). The CDR3 has 15 residues. V lost 3 bases and J 0 bases, leaving 9 bases between the germline ends. CDR1 LNHDA and CDR2 SQIVND come from the germline V gene (reference sequence). The chain's CDR3 is CASSIQRLAKNIQYF. CDR3 bases: TGTGCCAGTAGTATCCAGCGGCTAGCCAAAAACATTCAGTACTTC.